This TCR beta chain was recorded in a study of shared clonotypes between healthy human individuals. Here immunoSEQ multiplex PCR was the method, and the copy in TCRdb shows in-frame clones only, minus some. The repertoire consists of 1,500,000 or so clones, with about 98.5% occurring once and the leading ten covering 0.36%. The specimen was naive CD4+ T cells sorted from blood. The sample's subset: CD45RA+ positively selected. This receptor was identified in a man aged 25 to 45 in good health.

CDR3 protein: CASSLVPRPDYGYTF. Written as DNA, the CDR3 is TGTGCCAGCAGCTTAGTGCCCCGGCCGGACTATGGCTACACCTTC. V is TRBV7-2 and J is TRBJ1-2; no definite D call. The CDR3 sequence is 15 residues long. The V gene lost 1 base and the J gene lost 3 bases, with 12 bases spanning the gap. Germline V gene data show CDR1 as SGHTA and CDR2 as FQGNSA. Supplemented by reference TRBV7-2 and TRBJ1-2, the full variable domain reads GAGVSQSPSNKVTEKGKDVELRCDPISGHTALYWYRQSLGQGLEFLIYFQGNSAPDKSGLPSDRFSAERTGGSVSTLTIQRTQQEDSAVYLCASSLVPRPDYGYTFGSGTRLTVV.